The rows below give T cell receptor beta chains drawn from one sample of a study of identical twins. One entry per CDR3 protein results from TCRdb running MiXCR on the 5' RACE reads. The sample lists about 430,000 distinct CDR3 sequences, around 20% occurring once. What was sequenced was naive T cells sorted from blood. The receptors derive from a man aged 45-60 years in good health. Each CDR3 is given with its conserved first and last residue. Fields, in order: V gene, clone size, J gene, D gene, CDR3 DNA, CDR3 protein. The D gene is left open where the match is weak. Only part of the rows carry a size: once, few, many, or a class if the clone is expanded.

TRBV4-3	-	TRBJ2-1	TRBD1	TGCGCCAGCAGCCAAGGGGGAACAGGGGTCAATGAGCAGTTCTTC	CASSQGGTGVNEQFF
TRBV20-1	many	TRBJ2-1	-	TGCAGTGCAAGAAAGGATGAGCAGTTCTTC	CSARKDEQFF
TRBV20-1	few	TRBJ2-1	-	TGCAGTGCTGGGCTCCTGGGGAATGAGCAGTTCTTC	CSAGLLGNEQFF
TRBV7-7	many	TRBJ2-7	TRBD2	TGTGCCAGCAGCATCGGACTAGCGGGGGTTTACGAGCAGTACTTC	CASSIGLAGVYEQYF
TRBV6-1	-	TRBJ2-1	TRBD2	TGTGCCAGCAGCCAACGAGCGGGGCACTCCTACAATGAGCAGTTCTTC	CASSQRAGHSYNEQFF
TRBV29-1	many	TRBJ2-3	-	TGCAGCGTTCCCCGCGCATCGAGCACAGATACGCAGTATTTT	CSVPRASSTDTQYF
TRBV20-1	many	TRBJ2-3	TRBD2	TGCAGTGCTTTTAGCGGGGGCCTGAGCACAGATACGCAGTATTTT	CSAFSGGLSTDTQYF
TRBV9	many	TRBJ2-1	TRBD2	TGTGCCAGCAGCACGCGGGGGTCCAATGAGCAGTTCTTC	CASSTRGSNEQFF
TRBV6-5	many	TRBJ1-1	TRBD1	TGTGCCAGCATAAACAGGGGCGTAGCTTTCTTT	CASINRGVAFF
TRBV7-2	-	TRBJ1-1	-	TGTGCCAGCAGCTTATTGCGGTCCAGGGACACTGAAGCTTTCTTT	CASSLLRSRDTEAFF
TRBV5-6	-	TRBJ1-1	TRBD1	TGTGCCAGCAGCATGGGACAGCTGGATACTGAAGCTTTCTTT	CASSMGQLDTEAFF
TRBV7-8	few	TRBJ2-1	-	TGTGCCAGCAGGGAAACTAGCCAACTTAATGAGCAGTTCTTC	CASRETSQLNEQFF
TRBV4-2	-	TRBJ2-1	TRBD1	TGTGCCAGCAGCCAAGACAGGGGGCGCGCCAATGAGCAGTTCTTC	CASSQDRGRANEQFF
TRBV20-1	many	TRBJ2-7	TRBD2	TGCAGTGCCGACCAACGGACTAGTCTCGCTCGCGAGCAGTACTTC	CSADQRTSLAREQYF
TRBV5-1	-	TRBJ2-7	-	TGCGCCAGCAGAGTCGAAGGGACCTACGAGCAGTACTTC	CASRVEGTYEQYF
TRBV20-1	few	TRBJ2-7	-	TGCAGTGCTCCGACAGCTCCTGGAATCTACGCGGAGCAGTACTTC	CSAPTAPGIYAEQYF
TRBV20-1	-	TRBJ2-5	TRBD2	TGCAGTGCTAGAGAAGCTAGCGGGGGGCTAAACCACCCCCAAGAGACCCAGTACTTC	CSAREASGGLNHPQETQYF
TRBV29-1	many	TRBJ2-4	-	TGCAGCGCTAAGCCCCTACTAGCTAGTGCCAAAAACATTCAGTACTTC	CSAKPLLASAKNIQYF
TRBV7-2	-	TRBJ2-1	-	TGTGCCAGCAGCTTAGGCAGGACTTACAATGAGCAGTTCTTC	CASSLGRTYNEQFF
TRBV9	many	TRBJ2-7	TRBD2	TGTGCCAGCAGCCCAGCGGGAGGTTCCTACGAGCAGTACTTC	CASSPAGGSYEQYF
TRBV4-2	few	TRBJ1-5	-	TGTGCCAGCAGCCAAGATAAAGGTAGGGGTAGCAATCAGCCCCAGCATTTT	CASSQDKGRGSNQPQHF
TRBV18	-	TRBJ2-1	TRBD2	TGTGCCAGCTCATTCTCTAGCGGGAGTGAGCAGTTCTTC	CASSFSSGSEQFF
TRBV3-1	once	TRBJ1-1	-	TGTGCCAGCACCCAAGTGAGCACGAACACTGAAGCTTTCTTT	CASTQVSTNTEAFF
TRBV20-1	many	TRBJ2-7	TRBD2	TGCAGAGCCCGAGCGGGAGAAAGATACGAGCAGTACTTC	CRARAGERYEQYF